What follows are 5 T cell receptor beta chains derived from one specimen sequenced in a study of cytomegalovirus exposure and HLA in healthy donors. Vbeta (60) and Jbeta (13) primers were used in the PCR. Clones were sequenced by immunoSEQ multiplex PCR, and TCRdb holds only the in-frame ones, with some missing. The table for this sample gives 80,000 to 95,000 clones. The source material was PBMCs. Source of these receptors: a woman in her 30s in good health and CMV-seronegative.

The DNA for the CDR3 is TGCGCCAGCAGCCCCGGGACAGGGACTGAAGAGACCCAGTACTTC. Encoded protein: CASSPGTGTEETQYF. This sequence joins TRBV5-1 and TRBJ2-5; TRBD1 matches at 9 bases. The J segment lost 3 bases and the V segment lost 4 bases, leaving 7 bases of the junction unmatched. The V gene's germline CDR1 is SGHRS and CDR2 YFSETQ. The CDR3 length is 15 residues.

V and J are TRBV18 and TRBJ2-5, with a tentative D call TRBD1 (5 bases). This CDR3 is built from 13 residues. Trimming cost V 6 bases and J 1 base, with 9 bases left between them. The germline CDR1 and CDR2 sequences are KGHSH and LQKENI. The chain's CDR3 is CASSRQLQETQYF. The CDR3 coding sequence is TGTGCCAGCTCGAGACAGCTCCAAGAGACCCAGTACTTC.

The CDR3 sequence is CACFGTGGYEQYF. For the CDR3, the DNA is TGTGCCTGCTTCGGGACAGGGGGCTACGAGCAGTACTTC. J is TRBJ2-7 and V is TRBV30, with TRBD1 identical over 11 bases. Losses at the gene ends were 6 bases for V and 3 bases for J; bases not matched to a gene: 4. The CDR3 covers 13 residues. Germline V gene data show CDR1 as GTSNPN and CDR2 as SVGIG (reference sequence).

This chain connects TRBV18 to TRBJ2-1, with 7 bases lining up with TRBD1. Trimming removed 6 bases from V and 4 bases from J; junction bases left unmatched: 0. This CDR3 has 12 amino acids. The germline V gene has CDR1 KGHSH and CDR2 LQKENI. This chain's CDR3 is CASSTGYNEQFF. The DNA for the CDR3 is TGTGCCAGCTCGACAGGGTACAATGAGCAGTTCTTC.

CDR3 nucleotides: TGCGCCAGCAGTGGGACAGCGAACACTGAAGCTTTCTTT. It codes for CASSGTANTEAFF. This rearrangement joins TRBV10-2 to TRBJ1-1; perhaps TRBD1 as D (6 bases). CDR3 size: 13 residues. The germline V and J ends were trimmed by 4 bases and 1 base, with 7 bases remaining between them. Germline CDR1 WSHSY, CDR2 SAAADI.